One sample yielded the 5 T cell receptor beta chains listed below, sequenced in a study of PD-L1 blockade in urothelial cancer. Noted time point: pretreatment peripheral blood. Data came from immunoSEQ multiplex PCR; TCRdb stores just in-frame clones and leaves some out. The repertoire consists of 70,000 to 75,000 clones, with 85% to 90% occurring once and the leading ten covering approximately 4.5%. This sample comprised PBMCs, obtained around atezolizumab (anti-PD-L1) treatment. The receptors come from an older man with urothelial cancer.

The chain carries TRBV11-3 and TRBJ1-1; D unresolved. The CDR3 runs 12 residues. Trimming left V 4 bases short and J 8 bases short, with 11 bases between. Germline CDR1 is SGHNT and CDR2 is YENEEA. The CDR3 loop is CASSSSQSEAFF. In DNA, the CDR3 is TGTGCCAGCAGCTCGAGCCAATCCGAAGCTTTCTTT.

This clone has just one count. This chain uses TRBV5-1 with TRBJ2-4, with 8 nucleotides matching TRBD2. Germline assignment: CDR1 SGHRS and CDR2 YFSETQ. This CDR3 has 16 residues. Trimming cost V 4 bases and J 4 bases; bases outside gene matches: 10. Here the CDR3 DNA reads TGCGCCAGCAGCCTGTATAGCGGGATCCTTAAAAACATTCAGTACTTC. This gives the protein CASSLYSGILKNIQYF. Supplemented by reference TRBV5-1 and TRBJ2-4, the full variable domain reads KAGVTQTPRYLIKTRGQQVTLSCSPISGHRSVSWYQQTPGQGLQFLFEYFSETQRNKGNFPGRFSGRQFSNSRSEMNVSTLELGDSALYLCASSLYSGILKNIQYFGAGTRLSVL.

In DNA form, the CDR3 reads TGTGCCAGCAGCTTAGGAGGCTGGACAGATACGCAGTATTTT. It is translated as CASSLGGWTDTQYF. This chain joins TRBV7-8 and TRBJ2-3; D unclear. Trimming shortened V by 1 base and J by 3 bases, and 8 bases separated the two germline ends. The CDR3 sequence is 14 residues long. Germline V CDR1 and CDR2: SGHVS, FQNEAQ.

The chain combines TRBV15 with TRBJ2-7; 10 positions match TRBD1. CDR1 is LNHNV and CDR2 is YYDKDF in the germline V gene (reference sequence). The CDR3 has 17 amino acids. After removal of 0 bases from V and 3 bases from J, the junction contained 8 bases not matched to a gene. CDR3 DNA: TGTGCCACCAGCAGAGATTTTTTGAGGACAGGGGGCTACGAGCAGTACTTC. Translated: CATSRDFLRTGGYEQYF.

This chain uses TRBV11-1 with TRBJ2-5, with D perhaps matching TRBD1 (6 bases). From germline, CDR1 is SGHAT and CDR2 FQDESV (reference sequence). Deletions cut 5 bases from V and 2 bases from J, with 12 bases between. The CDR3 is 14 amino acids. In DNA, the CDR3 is TGTGCCAGCAGCGTGTACAGGGATCAAGAGACCCAGTACTTC. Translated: CASSVYRDQETQYF.